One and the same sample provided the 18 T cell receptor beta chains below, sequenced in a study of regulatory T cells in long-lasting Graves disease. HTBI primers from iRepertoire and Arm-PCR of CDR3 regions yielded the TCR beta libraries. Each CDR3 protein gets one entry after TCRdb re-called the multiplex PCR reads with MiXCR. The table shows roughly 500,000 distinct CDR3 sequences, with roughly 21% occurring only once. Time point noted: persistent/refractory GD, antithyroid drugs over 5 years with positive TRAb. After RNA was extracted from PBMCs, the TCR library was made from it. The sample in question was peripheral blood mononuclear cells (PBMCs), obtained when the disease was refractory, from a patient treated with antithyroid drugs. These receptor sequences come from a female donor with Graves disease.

This CDR3 reads CASSQTLLQPQHF. In DNA, the CDR3 is TGTGCCAGCAGCCAAACCTTGCTCCAGCCCCAGCATTTT. J is TRBJ1-5 and V is TRBV3-1, with D uncertain. The CDR3 runs to 13 residues. The V gene's germline CDR1 is LGHDT and CDR2 YNNKEL (reference sequence). Trimming took off 2 bases at V and 7 bases at J, with 9 bases between the two ends.

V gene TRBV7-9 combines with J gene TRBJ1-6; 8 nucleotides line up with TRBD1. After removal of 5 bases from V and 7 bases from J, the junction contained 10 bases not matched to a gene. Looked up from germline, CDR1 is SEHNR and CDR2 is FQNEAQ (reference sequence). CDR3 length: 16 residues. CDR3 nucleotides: TGTGCCAGCAGCACCCCACAGGGGGAGGGGAATTCACCCCTCCACTTT. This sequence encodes CASSTPQGEGNSPLHF.

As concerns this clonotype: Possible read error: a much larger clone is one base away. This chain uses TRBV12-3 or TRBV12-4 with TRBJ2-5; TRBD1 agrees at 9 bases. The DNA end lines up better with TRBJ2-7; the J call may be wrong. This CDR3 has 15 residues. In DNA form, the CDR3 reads TGTGCCGGCAGTTTAAGCTGGACAGGGGCCTACGAGCAGTACTTC. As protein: CAGSLSWTGAYEQYF.

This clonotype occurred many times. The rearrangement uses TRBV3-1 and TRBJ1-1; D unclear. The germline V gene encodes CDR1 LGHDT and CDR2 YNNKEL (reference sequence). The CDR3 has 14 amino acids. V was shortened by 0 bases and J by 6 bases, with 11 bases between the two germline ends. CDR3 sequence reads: CASSQDAGKAEAFF. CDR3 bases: TGTGCCAGCAGCCAAGATGCGGGGAAGGCTGAAGCTTTCTTT. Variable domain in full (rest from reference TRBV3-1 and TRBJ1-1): DTAVSQTPKYLVTQMGNDKSIKCEQNLGHDTMYWYKQDSKKFLKIMFSYNNKELIINETVPNRFSPKSPDKAHLNLHINSLELGDSAVYFCASSQDAGKAEAFFGQGTRLTVV.

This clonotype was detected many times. The CDR3 coding sequence is TGTGCCAGCAGTTTAGTGACATCCTACTACGAGCAGTACTTC. Residues: CASSLVTSYYEQYF. The chain couples TRBV28 to TRBJ2-7; unclear D gene. The CDR3 length is 14 residues. Trimming took 2 bases from V and 3 from J, leaving 11 bases between them. Per the germline V gene, CDR1 is MDHEN and CDR2 is SYDVKM.

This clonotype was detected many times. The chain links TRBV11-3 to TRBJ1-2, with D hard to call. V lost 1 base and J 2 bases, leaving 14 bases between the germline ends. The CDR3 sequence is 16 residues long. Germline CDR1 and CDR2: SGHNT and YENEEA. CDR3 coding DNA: TGTGCCAGCAGCTTAGCCCCCAACCCCAGAAACTATGGCTACACCTTC. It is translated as CASSLAPNPRNYGYTF.

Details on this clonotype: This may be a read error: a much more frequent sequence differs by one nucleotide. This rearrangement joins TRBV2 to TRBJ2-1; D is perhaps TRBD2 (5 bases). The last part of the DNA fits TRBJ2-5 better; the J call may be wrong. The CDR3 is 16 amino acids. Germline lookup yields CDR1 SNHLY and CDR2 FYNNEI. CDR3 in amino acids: CASSEFGYLGRETQYF. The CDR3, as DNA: TGTGCCAGCAGTGAATTCGGGTACTTGGGGAGAGAGACCCAGTACTTC.

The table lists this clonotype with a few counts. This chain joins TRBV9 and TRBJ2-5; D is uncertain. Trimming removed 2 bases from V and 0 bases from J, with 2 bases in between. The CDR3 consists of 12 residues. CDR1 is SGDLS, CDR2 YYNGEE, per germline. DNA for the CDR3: TGTGCCAGCAGCGTGAACCAAGAGACCCAGTACTTC. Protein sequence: CASSVNQETQYF.

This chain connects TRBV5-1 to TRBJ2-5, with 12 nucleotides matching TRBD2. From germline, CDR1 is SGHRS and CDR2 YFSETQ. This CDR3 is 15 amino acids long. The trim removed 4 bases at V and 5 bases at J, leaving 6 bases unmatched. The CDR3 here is CASSRLAGVLETQYF. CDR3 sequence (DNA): TGCGCCAGCAGCCGACTAGCGGGAGTACTGGAGACCCAGTACTTC.

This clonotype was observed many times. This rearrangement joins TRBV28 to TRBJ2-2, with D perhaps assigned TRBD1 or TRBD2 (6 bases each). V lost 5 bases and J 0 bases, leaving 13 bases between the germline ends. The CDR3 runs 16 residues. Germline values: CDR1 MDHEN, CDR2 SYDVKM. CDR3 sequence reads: CASSPGGAANTGELFF. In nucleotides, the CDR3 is TGTGCCAGCAGTCCCGGGGGCGCCGCGAACACCGGGGAGCTGTTTTTT.

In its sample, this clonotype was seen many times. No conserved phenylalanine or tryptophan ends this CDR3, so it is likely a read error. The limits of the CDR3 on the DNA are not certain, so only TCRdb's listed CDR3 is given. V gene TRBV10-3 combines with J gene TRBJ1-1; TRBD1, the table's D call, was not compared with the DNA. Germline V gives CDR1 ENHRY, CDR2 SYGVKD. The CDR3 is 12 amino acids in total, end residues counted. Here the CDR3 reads CAISDYGDRLEV.

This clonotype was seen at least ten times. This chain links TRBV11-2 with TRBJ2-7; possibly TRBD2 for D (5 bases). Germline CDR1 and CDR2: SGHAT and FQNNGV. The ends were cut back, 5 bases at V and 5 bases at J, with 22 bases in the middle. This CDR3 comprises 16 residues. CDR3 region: CASSAPTPGSSDEQYF. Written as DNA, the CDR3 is TGTGCCAGCAGCGCACCAACCCCGGGATCAAGCGACGAGCAGTACTTC.

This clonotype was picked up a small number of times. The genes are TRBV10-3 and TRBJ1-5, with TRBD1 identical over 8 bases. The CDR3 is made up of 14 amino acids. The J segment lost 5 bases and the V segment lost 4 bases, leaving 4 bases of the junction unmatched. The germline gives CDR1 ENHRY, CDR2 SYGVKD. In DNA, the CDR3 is TGTGCCATCAGTGCGACAGGGGAAGATCAGCCCCAGCATTTT. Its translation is CAISATGEDQPQHF.

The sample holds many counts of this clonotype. The CDR3 is CARSGDGYTF. DNA of the CDR3: TGTGCCAGATCAGGGGACGGCTACACCTTC. V and J are TRBV2 and TRBJ1-2; possibly TRBD1 for D (6 bases). CDR3 length: 10 residues. Per the germline V gene, CDR1 is SNHLY and CDR2 is FYNNEI. V lost 9 bases and J lost 8, with 10 bases in between.

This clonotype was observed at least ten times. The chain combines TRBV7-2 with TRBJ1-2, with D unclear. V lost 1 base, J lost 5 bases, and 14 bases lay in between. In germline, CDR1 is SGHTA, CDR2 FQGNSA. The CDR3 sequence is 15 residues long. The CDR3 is CASSLGTESFYGYTF. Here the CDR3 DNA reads TGTGCCAGCAGCTTAGGGACGGAGAGCTTTTATGGCTACACCTTC.

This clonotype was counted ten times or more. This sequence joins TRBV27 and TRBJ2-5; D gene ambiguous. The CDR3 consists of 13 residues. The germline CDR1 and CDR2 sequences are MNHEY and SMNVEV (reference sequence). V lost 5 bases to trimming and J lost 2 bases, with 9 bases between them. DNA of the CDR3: TGTGCCAGCAGTCAACACCTACAAGAGACCCAGTACTTC. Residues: CASSQHLQETQYF.

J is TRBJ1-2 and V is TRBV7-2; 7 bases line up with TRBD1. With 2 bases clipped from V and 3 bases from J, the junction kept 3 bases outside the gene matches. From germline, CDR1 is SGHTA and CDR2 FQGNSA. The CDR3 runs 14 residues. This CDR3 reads CASSLRQGDYGYTF. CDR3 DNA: TGTGCCAGCAGCTTAAGACAGGGCGACTATGGCTACACCTTC. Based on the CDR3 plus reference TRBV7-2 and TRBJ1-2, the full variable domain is GAGVSQSPSNKVTEKGKDVELRCDPISGHTALYWYRQSLGQGLEFLIYFQGNSAPDKSGLPSDRFSAERTGGSVSTLTIQRTQQEDSAVYLCASSLRQGDYGYTFGSGTRLTVV.

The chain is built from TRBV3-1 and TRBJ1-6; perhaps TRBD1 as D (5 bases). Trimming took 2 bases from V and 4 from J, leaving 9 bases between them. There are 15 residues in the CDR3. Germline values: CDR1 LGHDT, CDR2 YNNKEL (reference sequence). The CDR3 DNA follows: TGTGCCAGCAGCCAAAACGGGGGTTATAATTCACCCCTCCACTTT. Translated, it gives CASSQNGGYNSPLHF.